This T cell receptor (beta chain) was captured in a study of graft-versus-host responses after intestinal transplantation. Study-wide results and caveats: GvH clones were found in recipient marrow; some appeared first in ileum or blood.

This clone ranks as medium-sized. Assay: immunoSEQ multiplex PCR; the TCRdb copy retains only in-frame clones and omits some. The sample has 4,500 to 6,500 clones; less than 30% are singletons. CDR1 is MDHEN and CDR2 is SYDVKM in the germline V gene. Trimming cost V 6 bases and J 7 bases, with 22 bases left between them. The CDR3 sequence is 16 residues long. The sample here was alloreactive CD4+ T cells from a mixed lymphocyte reaction culture, taken before transplantation. Documented subset: CFSE-low proliferating T cells sorted from roughly 6-day pre-transplant mixed lymphocyte reaction (GvH or HvG direction). The clonotype originates from a human patient who was an organ donor for intestinal transplantation. The rearrangement uses TRBV28 and TRBJ2-4; a weak D match, TRBD1 (5 bases). CDR3 sequence reads: CASSLSFAGRKNIQYF. The CDR3 DNA reads as TGTGCCAGCAGCCTTTCTTTCGCAGGGCGAAAGAACATTCAGTACTTC.